These 10 T cell receptor beta chains originate from one sample sequenced in a study of shared clonotypes between healthy human individuals (dated by TCRdb to 2018 to 2020). The library was made by the immunoSEQ multiplex PCR assay. The immuneACCESS repertoire file appears here via TCRdb, limited to in-frame rearrangements. These files lack a portion of the clones; in checked studies, under half of the deficit traces to unresolved V genes, and the cause of the others is not known. The sample has about 1.1 million clones on record, approximately 80% of them singletons. More than 0.85% of the sample goes to the ten largest clones. The sample was memory CD4+ T cells from PBMCs. What this sample's cell subset or site label stands for: CD45RA-negative fraction. The source of these receptors is a man younger than 35 in good health. Some clones in this sample may be carry-over from other donors' samples.

The chain uses TRBV10-1 and TRBJ2-7, with unresolved D. V gave up 10 bases and J gave up 3 bases, with 7 bases separating them. The CDR3 length is 10 residues. Germline-derived CDR1 and CDR2 are WNHNN and SYGVQD (reference sequence). CDR3: CAIAGYEQYF. CDR3 in DNA: TGCGCCATCGCCGGCTACGAGCAGTACTTC.

The chain uses TRBV7-9 and TRBJ1-4, with TRBD1 matching 9 bases. Trimming cost V 4 bases and J 4 bases; bases outside gene matches: 10. The CDR3 extends over 17 amino acids. From germline, CDR1 is SEHNR and CDR2 FQNEAQ (reference sequence). CDR3 amino acids: CASSSWTGARNNEKLFF. CDR3 coding DNA: TGTGCCAGCAGCTCTTGGACAGGGGCGCGGAATAATGAAAAACTGTTTTTT. Drawing the rest from reference TRBV7-9 and TRBJ1-4, the complete variable domain is DTGVSQNPRHKITKRGQNVTFRCDPISEHNRLYWYRQTLGQGPEFLTYFQNEAQLEKSRLLSDRFSAERPKGSFSTLEIQRTEQGDSAMYLCASSSWTGARNNEKLFFGSGTQLSVL.

The chain uses TRBV14 and TRBJ2-3, with 8 positions matching TRBD1. This CDR3 has 17 residues. The ends lost 4 bases at V and 3 bases at J; junction bases unmatched: 12. Germline CDR1 SGHDN, CDR2 FVKESK. CDR3 residues: CASSLRRTGGWTDTQYF. The CDR3 DNA reads as TGTGCCAGCAGCCTCAGACGAACAGGGGGATGGACAGATACGCAGTATTTT.

The chain links TRBV7-2 to TRBJ1-2; 8 positions agree with TRBD1. The J segment lost 7 bases and the V segment lost 5 bases, leaving 6 bases of the junction unmatched. CDR3 length: 13 amino acids. Looked up from germline, CDR1 is SGHTA and CDR2 is FQGNSA. The CDR3 region has the DNA TGTGCCAGCAGCCCGCGGACAGGGTTTGGCTACACCTTC. As protein: CASSPRTGFGYTF.

The chain couples TRBV18 to TRBJ1-1; D not certain. V was trimmed by 3 bases and J by 6 bases, leaving 8 bases between them. Germline loops: CDR1 KGHSH, CDR2 LQKENI. The CDR3 is 12 residues long. The CDR3 sequence: CASSPWQSEAFF. Here the CDR3 DNA reads TGTGCCAGCTCACCGTGGCAGTCTGAAGCTTTCTTT. The whole variable domain, remainder taken from reference TRBV18 and TRBJ1-1, is NAGVMQNPRHLVRRRGQEARLRCSPMKGHSHVYWYRQLPEEGLKFMVYLQKENIIDESGMPKERFSAEFPKEGPSILRIQQVVRGDSAAYFCASSPWQSEAFFGQGTRLTVV.

This chain links TRBV7-3 with TRBJ2-7; TRBD1 aligns across 7 bases. Trimming cost V 2 bases and J 2 bases; bases outside gene matches: 6. CDR3 size: 15 residues. Per germline, CDR1 SGHTA and CDR2 FQGTGA. The CDR3 is CASSLRATGTYEQYF. CDR3 DNA: TGTGCCAGCAGCTTACGGGCGACAGGGACCTACGAGCAGTACTTC.

The genes are TRBV7-8 and TRBJ1-5; unclear D gene. The CDR3 loop spans 15 amino acids. CDR1 is SGHVS, CDR2 FQNEAQ, per germline. Trimming shortened V by 2 bases and J by 4 bases, and 12 bases separated the two germline ends. CDR3 DNA sequence: TGTGCCAGCAGCTTATCCTTCCAGGCGAATCAGCCCCAGCATTTT. Its protein is CASSLSFQANQPQHF.

The CDR3 DNA sequence: TGCAGCGTTGCCCCAACCGTATCTAGCACAGATACGCAGTATTTT. Translating gives CSVAPTVSSTDTQYF. This chain links TRBV29-1 with TRBJ2-3, with D unclear. The CDR3 length is 15 residues. The germline V and J ends were trimmed by 4 bases and 0 bases, with 14 bases remaining between them. Germline V CDR1 and CDR2: SQVTM, ANQGSEA.

V is TRBV14 and J is TRBJ2-3, with D unclear. CDR3 length equals 14 residues. Germline CDR1 and CDR2: SGHDN and FVKESK. Deletions cut 4 bases from V and 1 base from J, with 9 bases between. Written as DNA, the CDR3 is TGTGCCAGCAGCCGCAGACCAGGCACAGATACGCAGTATTTT. As protein: CASSRRPGTDTQYF.

Many counts were recorded for this clone. The chain has TRBV4-1 and TRBJ1-2, with D perhaps TRBD1 (5 bases). The CDR3 has 15 amino acids. Trimming cost V 4 bases and J 3 bases, with 15 bases left between them. Germline V gene sequence: CDR1 MGHRA, CDR2 YSYEKL. The CDR3 coding sequence is TGCGCCAGCAGCCCCGGGACCGCGTCGGACTATGGCTACACCTTC. It codes for CASSPGTASDYGYTF.